The rows below give T cell receptor beta chains drawn from one sample of a study of blood T cell repertoires in COVID-19. Data came from immunoSEQ multiplex PCR; TCRdb stores just in-frame clones and leaves some out. In the table there are 130,000 to 150,000 clones, about 90% of which are singletons. Sequences were obtained from peripheral blood. The source is a man aged 45-65 years who had recovered from COVID-19. The CDR3 runs from the conserved cysteine through the conserved F or W. Fields, in order: D gene, V gene, clone size, J gene, CDR3 protein, CDR3 DNA. D genes are given only for firm matches. The size entry is marked missing in some rows and otherwise reads once, few, many or a size class.

>NA|TRBV7-9|NA|TRBJ1-4
CASSLTSEEKLFF
TGTGCCAGCAGCTTAACTAGCGAGGAAAAACTGTTTTTT
>NA|TRBV7-3|NA|TRBJ2-1
CASRFPGLSSYNEQFF
TGTGCCAGCAGGTTTCCGGGACTTAGCTCCTACAATGAGCAGTTCTTC
>NA|TRBV21-1|NA|TRBJ1-2
CASSKNRGAHGYTF
TGTGCCAGCAGCAAAAACAGGGGGGCCCATGGCTACACCTTC
>NA|TRBV7-8|once|TRBJ2-2
CASSLMRTANTGELFF
TGTGCCAGCAGCTTGATGAGGACAGCGAACACCGGGGAGCTGTTTTTT
>TRBD1|TRBV6-2/TRBV6-3|NA|TRBJ2-1
CASSYSGPGQGRDEQFF
TGTGCCAGCAGTTACTCAGGCCCGGGACAGGGTCGTGATGAGCAGTTCTTC
>TRBD2|TRBV6-2/TRBV6-3|NA|TRBJ2-7
CASSQWRGGVHEQYF
TGTGCCAGCAGTCAATGGCGGGGGGGCGTCCACGAGCAGTACTTC
>NA|TRBV6-2/TRBV6-3|NA|TRBJ1-4
CASSYAGATNEKLFF
TGTGCCAGCAGTTACGCCGGAGCAACTAATGAAAAACTGTTTTTT
>NA|TRBV14|NA|TRBJ2-3
CASSPFTGKGRADTQYF
TGTGCCAGCAGCCCATTTACAGGGAAGGGGCGGGCAGATACGCAGTATTTT
>NA|TRBV19|NA|TRBJ1-6
CASADSGRVYESPLHF
TGTGCCAGTGCGGACAGCGGCCGTGTTTACGAGTCACCCCTTCACTTT
>TRBD1|TRBV6-5|NA|TRBJ1-6
CASRRQGTGSPLHF
TGTGCCAGCAGGCGACAGGGGACGGGTTCACCCCTCCACTTT
>NA|TRBV30|once|TRBJ1-3
CAWSVSGSGNTIYF
TGTGCCTGGAGTGTATCAGGCTCTGGAAACACCATATATTTT
>NA|TRBV10-3|few|TRBJ1-2
CAISESAGPEDYGYTF
TGTGCCATCAGTGAGTCGGCAGGCCCGGAGGACTATGGCTACACCTTC
>TRBD2|TRBV5-3|once|TRBJ2-5
CARSLAGTGLGFQETQYF
TGTGCCAGAAGCTTGGCCGGGACGGGACTAGGGTTTCAAGAGACCCAGTACTTC
>NA|TRBV3-1/TRBV3-2|NA|TRBJ1-1
CASSPSTMNTEAFF
TGTGCCAGCAGTCCGTCCACAATGAACACTGAAGCTTTCTTT
>NA|TRBV12-3/TRBV12-4|NA|TRBJ2-3
CASSNSDTQYF
TGTGCCAGCAGTAACTCAGATACGCAGTATTTT
>TRBD2|TRBV3-1/TRBV3-2|NA|TRBJ2-3
CASSQDSAGGLADTQYF
TGTGCCAGCAGCCAAGATTCAGCGGGGGGGCTTGCAGATACGCAGTATTTT
>NA|TRBV7-9|once|TRBJ2-1
CASSSPEDSYNEQFF
TGTGCCAGCAGCTCCCCGGAGGACTCCTACAATGAGCAGTTCTTC
>NA|TRBV20-1|NA|TRBJ1-2
CSASPGGYTF
TGCAGTGCTAGTCCTGGCGGCTACACCTTC